This TCR beta chain was recovered during a study of T cells after yellow fever vaccination. There are many counts of this clonotype. From the 5' RACE reads, TCRdb called clonotypes with MiXCR, one entry per CDR3 protein. The sample has a few hundred thousand distinct CDR3 sequences, around a sixth seen once. The TCR originated in a man between 18 and 29 years old who received the YFV17D yellow fever vaccine. The sample in question was PBMCs, obtained 4 to 5 days after the first yellow fever vaccination.

Here the CDR3 reads CASSKQGDTEAFF. Here the CDR3 DNA reads TGTGCCAGCAGTAAACAGGGGGACACTGAAGCTTTCTTT. The genes are TRBV12-3 or TRBV12-4 and TRBJ1-1; 8 nucleotides align to TRBD1. V shed 5 bases and J 3 bases; nucleotides not matched to a gene: 2. The CDR3 is made up of 13 amino acids.